This T cell receptor (beta chain) emerged from a study of B cell selection in AIRE deficiency (dated 2019 in TCRdb). Concerning the study at large: Researchers compared the TCRbeta repertoires of sorted blood CD4+ conventional T cells and regulatory T cells from AIRE-deficient patients with the corresponding repertoires from healthy controls. The TCR-sequenced cohort comprised about five AIRE-deficient APECED patients and about five healthy control donors. On the study overall, not on this receptor specifically: Shorter CDR3s were found in shared Treg sequences, reflecting a bias toward rearrangements containing few non-templated nucleotide insertions. Approximately 31% of Treg TCRbeta sequences shared among healthy donors appeared in patient Tconv cells, suggesting diversion of Treg-biased clones into the Tconv compartment. Tconv and Treg cells from AIRE-deficient patients showed TCRBV gene usage, CDR3 length and TCR diversity similar to those of healthy donors. Sequencing covered only TCRbeta chains, and around 40% of shared healthy-donor Treg sequences were also present in healthy Tconv, possibly due to differing TCRalpha chains. Of fewer than 4,000 shared Treg TCRbeta sequences, roughly 32% were shared only among healthy donors and 7.5% to 9.5% only among patients, suggesting less efficient Treg selection without AIRE.

Its CDR3 holds 14 amino acids, cysteine through phenylalanine. Of all the DNA, just the CDR3 is kept, 42 bases in frame from base 1. CDR1 and CDR2 are read off the germline V gene as SGHNT and YENEEA. The V end gives up 5 bases and the J end 3 bases, leaving 4 bases in the junction not matched to a gene. Regulatory T cells were sorted as CD4+CD25hiCD127low/negative cells. Control samples came from healthy donors unrelated to the patients. A FACSAria flow cytometer was used to sort the Tconv and Treg cells intended for TCRbeta sequencing. The sorted cells went into 5-ml round-bottom polystyrene tubes, and the dry cell pellets were then frozen at -80 degrees C until sequencing. The immunoSEQ platform was used to sequence the TCRbeta chains. In the authors' own workflow: When Treg repertoires were pooled, patients gave 62,000 or so distinct TCRbeta sequences, while healthy donors gave 90,000 to 100,000. Treg TCRbeta sequences found in two or more individuals were defined as public, and these public Treg TCRbeta sequences were then searched for in Tconv repertoires. To test for differences between groups, Mann-Whitney U tests with Bonferroni-Dunn correction were run in GraphPad Prism 7.03. Entries here come from immuneACCESS through TCRdb and include only in-frame sequences with V and J called. Some clones fail to appear in such tables; in the studies checked, an unresolved V gene covers under half of the shortfall, and the cause of the remainder is unknown. The V and J calls and clone size were taken over from that table, and D and trimming were inferred from the DNA. The sample contains around 20,000 clones, 85% to 95% of them found a single time. Jointly, the top ten make up approximately 1% of the sample.

Concerning this clone: Its antigen is not yet known. Base qualities were left out, and no much larger clone turns up one base away.

The V gene is TRBV11-3 and the J gene is TRBJ2-1; TRBD1 matches 7 bases in the middle. This TCR was recovered from a human donor in good health. The sequenced sample was CD4+CD25+ Tregs sorted from PBMCs. The CDR3 in this case is CASSRDSFYNEQFF. The nucleotide sequence is given as TGTGCCAGCAGCCGGGACAGTTTCTACAATGAGCAGTTCTTC.